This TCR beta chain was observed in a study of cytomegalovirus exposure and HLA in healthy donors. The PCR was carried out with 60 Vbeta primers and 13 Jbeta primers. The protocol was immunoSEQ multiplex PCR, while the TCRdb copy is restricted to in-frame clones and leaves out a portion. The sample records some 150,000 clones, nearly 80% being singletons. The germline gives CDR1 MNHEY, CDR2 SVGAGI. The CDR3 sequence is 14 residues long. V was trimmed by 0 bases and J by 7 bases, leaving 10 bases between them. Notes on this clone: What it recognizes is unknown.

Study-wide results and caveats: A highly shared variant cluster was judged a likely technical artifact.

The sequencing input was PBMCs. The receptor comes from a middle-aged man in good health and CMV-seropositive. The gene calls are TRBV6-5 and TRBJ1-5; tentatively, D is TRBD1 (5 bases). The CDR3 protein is CASSYSREVQPQHF. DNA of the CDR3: TGTGCCAGCAGTTACTCCAGGGAGGTACAGCCCCAGCATTTT.